A single sample gave rise to the 20 T cell receptor beta chains below, sequenced in a study of early T cells in non-severe SARS-CoV-2 infection. TCRdb reanalysed the 5' RACE reads using MiXCR and keeps one entry per CDR3 protein. The repertoire holds around 40,000 distinct CDR3 sequences, with 5.5% to 7% as singletons. Sequences were obtained from whole blood. All receptors derive from an adult who was a healthcare worker with PCR-confirmed SARS-CoV-2 infection or an uninfected control (not recorded which).

This clonotype was seen repeatedly, ten times or more. The V and J genes are TRBV29-1 and TRBJ2-1; TRBD2 matches 10 bases. The CDR3 length is 15 residues. CDR1 is SQVTM, CDR2 ANQGSEA, per germline. V lost 2 bases and J lost 8; bases outside the gene matches: 9. The CDR3 protein is CSVEPPAGGPYEQFF. In nucleotides, the CDR3 is TGCAGCGTTGAACCTCCAGCGGGAGGGCCGTATGAGCAGTTCTTC.

The table lists this clonotype with many counts. J is TRBJ1-5 and V is TRBV18, with D unclear. The CDR3 runs 18 residues. Between the trimmed V and J ends, which lost 2 bases and 2 bases, there was a span of 19 bases. Germline CDR1 and CDR2: KGHSH and LQKENI. The CDR3 sequence: CASSPLPPTPQGNQPQHF. For the CDR3, the DNA is TGTGCCAGCTCACCATTGCCACCGACCCCGCAGGGCAATCAGCCCCAGCATTTT.

The chain uses TRBV12-3 or TRBV12-4 and TRBJ1-5, with D hard to call. V lost 5 bases, J lost 4 bases, and 12 bases lay in between. This CDR3 region has 14 residues. This CDR3 reads CASSLQTVNQPQHF. The CDR3 bases are TGTGCCAGCAGTCTACAGACCGTTAATCAGCCCCAGCATTTT.

At least ten counts were recorded for this clonotype. The chain employs TRBV28 and TRBJ1-5; 7 nucleotides align to TRBD1. The CDR3 is 15 residues long. CDR1 is MDHEN and CDR2 is SYDVKM in the germline V gene. V was clipped by 5 bases and J by 2 bases; unmatched bases: 6. The CDR3 reads CASSRRGGGNQPQHF. DNA of the CDR3: TGTGCCAGCAGTCGCAGGGGGGGTGGCAATCAGCCCCAGCATTTT.

On this clonotype: Mismatch with germline at one junction end may stem from a read error. The genes are TRBV3-1 and TRBJ1-3; possible D gene TRBD1, 5 bases. CDR1 and CDR2 from the germline V gene are LGHDT and YNNKEL (reference sequence). The CDR3 is 17 amino acids. The DNA of the CDR3 is TGTGCCAGGAGCCTCGCGGCGGGGCAGAACTCTGAAAACACCATATATTTT. Protein product: CARSLAAGQNSENTIYF.

The chain links TRBV7-8 to TRBJ1-2, with no clear D. The ends were cut back, 1 base at V and 8 bases at J, with 14 bases in the middle. The CDR3 runs to 14 residues. The V gene's germline CDR1 is SGHVS and CDR2 FQNEAQ. The CDR3 reads CASSLGFPIPGYTF. DNA of the CDR3: TGTGCCAGCAGCTTAGGTTTTCCGATCCCGGGCTACACCTTC.

Many counts were recorded for this clonotype. This chain connects TRBV5-1 to TRBJ1-3; a weak D match, TRBD1 (5 bases). Per germline, CDR1 SGHRS and CDR2 YFSETQ. The CDR3 is 16 residues long. V lost 3 bases, J lost 3 bases, and 16 bases lay in between. In DNA form, the CDR3 reads TGCGCCAGCAGCTCCCAGGGCGGAGGGATTGGAAACACCATATATTTT. This encodes CASSSQGGGIGNTIYF.

This clonotype was seen repeatedly, ten times or more. The chain combines TRBV4-2 with TRBJ2-2, with 11 bases aligning to TRBD2. Trimming cost V 5 bases and J 0 bases; bases outside gene matches: 8. There are 18 residues in the CDR3. Looked up from germline, CDR1 is LGHNA and CDR2 is YNFKEQ. The CDR3 here is CASSSRSGRAANTGELFF. CDR3 sequence (DNA): TGTGCCAGCAGCTCCCGTAGCGGGAGGGCCGCGAACACCGGGGAGCTGTTTTTT.

The sample holds many counts of this clonotype. The rearrangement links TRBV20-1 to TRBJ1-1; 9 positions agree with TRBD1. The CDR3 totals 15 residues. Germline CDR1 DFQATT, CDR2 SNEGSKA (reference sequence). V lost 4 bases and J lost 8; bases outside the gene matches: 14. Written as DNA, the CDR3 is TGCAGTGCTATCCTCCCGGGACAGGGAGGAGGAGAAGCTTTCTTT. Protein: CSAILPGQGGGEAFF.

This clonotype was found a few times. This sequence joins TRBV30 and TRBJ1-6, with 7 bases fitting TRBD1. Germline lookup yields CDR1 GTSNPN and CDR2 SVGIG (reference sequence). V shed 6 bases, J shed 6 bases, and the junction held 8 bases outside the gene matches. CDR3 size: 14 residues. This chain's CDR3 is CACPPRDSNSPLHF. CDR3 nucleotides: TGTGCCTGTCCCCCCCGGGACAGTAATTCACCCCTCCACTTT.

This clonotype was counted many times. V gene TRBV9 combines with J gene TRBJ1-1, with a weak D call TRBD1 (5 bases). Per the germline V gene, CDR1 is SGDLS and CDR2 is YYNGEE. V was pared by 6 bases and J by 2 bases, with 14 bases between. The CDR3 consists of 14 residues. For the CDR3, the DNA is TGTGCCAGCAACGGGGACGGATTCAACACTGAAGCTTTCTTT. Residues: CASNGDGFNTEAFF.

The chain has TRBV29-1 and TRBJ1-1; possible D gene TRBD1, 6 bases. Trimming took 4 bases from V and 0 from J, leaving 9 bases between them. CDR1 and CDR2 from the germline V gene are SQVTM and ANQGSEA. The CDR3 sequence is 13 residues long. The CDR3 reads CSVGGGMNTEAFF. DNA of the CDR3: TGCAGCGTTGGAGGGGGAATGAACACTGAAGCTTTCTTT.

This clonotype was recorded many times. The rearrangement joins TRBV10-3 to TRBJ2-4; TRBD1 matches 10 bases. This CDR3 region has 17 residues. Germline CDR1 is ENHRY and CDR2 is SYGVKD. J was trimmed by 2 bases and V by 2 bases; bases with no gene match: 6. The DNA of the CDR3 is TGTGCCATCAGTGAGGGGGACAGGGGAATAACCAAAAACATTCAGTACTTC. Its protein is CAISEGDRGITKNIQYF.

By share, this clonotype counts as medium-sized. The V call is TRBV6-1, the J call TRBJ2-3, with 10 bases identical to TRBD1. CDR3 length: 14 amino acids. The V gene end was trimmed by 7 bases and the J gene end by 4 bases; junction bases not matched to a gene: 5. The germline CDR1 and CDR2 sequences are MNHNS and SASEGT. CDR3 in DNA: TGTGCCAGCACCGCTGGACAGGGGGCAGATACGCAGTATTTT. Translation: CASTAGQGADTQYF.

This clonotype has ten or more counts. The CDR3 here is CASSLGTGERKTQYF. The CDR3 nucleotides read TGTGCCAGCAGCTTAGGGACAGGGGAAAGGAAGACCCAGTACTTC. J is TRBJ2-5 and V is TRBV11-2; TRBD1 aligns across 9 bases. The CDR3 runs 15 residues. Germline assignment: CDR1 SGHAT and CDR2 FQNNGV. The V segment lost 1 base and the J segment 6 bases; nucleotides outside the gene matches: 6.

This clonotype was recorded at least ten times. The chain couples TRBV6-5 to TRBJ2-5; the D is unclear. V lost 6 bases and J 1 base, leaving 9 bases between the germline ends. This CDR3 has 13 residues. Per germline, CDR1 MNHEY and CDR2 SVGAGI. The CDR3 spells CASSRNLQETQYF. In DNA form, the CDR3 reads TGTGCCAGCAGCCGAAACCTCCAAGAGACCCAGTACTTC.

The table lists this clonotype with many counts. The chain employs TRBV7-8 and TRBJ2-1; weak D call: TRBD2 (5 bases). Trimming removed 0 bases from V and 4 bases from J, with 13 bases in between. Per the germline V gene, CDR1 is SGHVS and CDR2 is FQNEAQ. This CDR3 region has 16 residues. In DNA form, the CDR3 reads TGTGCCAGCAGCTTAGCCAGCGGTACCGATTACAATGAGCAGTTCTTC. Its translation is CASSLASGTDYNEQFF. Full variable domain (remainder filled in from reference TRBV7-8 and TRBJ2-1): GAGVSQSPRYKVAKRGQDVALRCDPISGHVSLFWYQQALGQGPEFLTYFQNEAQLDKSGLPSDRFFAERPEGSVSTLKIQRTQQEDSAVYLCASSLASGTDYNEQFFGPGTRLTVL.

This clonotype was counted ten times or more. The CDR3 spells CSVEDSVLGSYEQYF. CDR3 nucleotide sequence: TGCAGCGTTGAAGACAGCGTTTTGGGCAGCTACGAGCAGTACTTC. The chain uses TRBV29-1 and TRBJ2-7; D gene uncertain. The V end lost 0 bases, the J end lost 3 bases, and 15 bases lay between the germline ends. Germline assignment: CDR1 SQVTM and CDR2 ANQGSEA. The CDR3 contains 15 residues.

This clonotype was observed many times. The V and J genes are TRBV12-3 or TRBV12-4 and TRBJ2-3; tentative D call: TRBD2 (6 bases). Between the trimmed V and J ends, which lost 7 bases and 2 bases, there was a span of 19 bases. The CDR3 spans 16 residues. The CDR3: CASTSMSGVLTDTQYF. The DNA of the CDR3 is TGTGCCAGCACTTCCATGTCGGGGGTCCTCACAGATACGCAGTATTTT.

This clonotype was counted at least ten times. This chain joins TRBV28 and TRBJ2-3; 8 bases align to TRBD1. The CDR3 has 16 residues. Losses at the gene ends were 4 bases for V and 4 bases for J; bases not matched to a gene: 10. Germline V lookup: CDR1 MDHEN, CDR2 SYDVKM. The CDR3 region is CASSSSGTGESDTQYF. DNA of the CDR3: TGTGCCAGCAGTTCGTCCGGGACAGGAGAATCAGATACGCAGTATTTT.